The clone carrying this T cell receptor beta chain came up a few times. CDR1 and CDR2 from the germline V gene are SGDLS and YYNGEE. This CDR3 has 16 amino acids. V lost 0 bases and J lost 2, with 12 bases in between. Sequencing targeted expressed TCRB transcripts, as all isolated RNA had been reverse transcribed. The data were produced by immunoSEQ multiplex PCR, yet TCRdb's version contains in-frame clones alone and is incomplete. Found here are under 500,000 clones, around 28% of them singletons; the top ten hold around 0.065%. This record comes from a study of beta chain features in type 1 diabetes.

This receptor was taken from a man aged 18-30 years in good health. The source material was naive CD4+ T cells from blood. This chain links TRBV9 with TRBJ1-3, with D perhaps matching TRBD1 (5 bases). The DNA of the CDR3 is TGTGCCAGCAGCGTAGCTACGGGGGTCGCTGGAAACACCATATATTTT. It specifies CASSVATGVAGNTIYF.